These 13 T cell receptor beta chains were sequenced from one sample in a study of blood T cell repertoires in COVID-19. The data were produced by immunoSEQ multiplex PCR, yet TCRdb's version contains in-frame clones alone and is incomplete. The repertoire holds 150,000 to 200,000 clones, with around 78% as singletons. Input material: peripheral blood. These receptors came from a woman of 80 years or more with active or convalescent COVID-19.

This chain links TRBV28 with TRBJ2-7; TRBD1 might be the D (6 bases). The germline V and J ends were trimmed by 3 bases and 7 bases, with 16 bases remaining between them. The CDR3 has 14 residues. Germline V gives CDR1 MDHEN, CDR2 SYDVKM. The CDR3 protein is CASSFWAVQGEQYF. CDR3 bases: TGTGCCAGCAGTTTTTGGGCAGTCCAGGGGGAGCAGTACTTC.

The chain uses TRBV7-2 and TRBJ2-3; 9 nucleotides match TRBD2. The CDR3 length is 14 residues. Germline values: CDR1 SGHTA, CDR2 FQGNSA. The junction had 6 bases not matched to a gene; V was cut back by 11 bases and J by 0 bases. The CDR3 nucleotides are TGTGCCGGGCGGGGGGGCCTTAGCACAGATACGCAGTATTTT. Translation gives CAGRGGLSTDTQYF.

This clone was seen once. The chain recombines TRBV6-5 with TRBJ1-1; 7 bases line up with TRBD1. The CDR3 is 14 amino acids. The V gene end was trimmed by 2 bases and the J gene end by 6 bases; junction bases not matched to a gene: 6. The V gene's germline CDR1 is MNHEY and CDR2 SVGAGI. The CDR3: CASSYTGDSSEAFF. The CDR3 coding sequence is TGTGCCAGCAGTTACACAGGGGATTCGTCTGAAGCTTTCTTT.

In its sample, this clone was seen a few times. The chain is built from TRBV28 and TRBJ1-1, with 9 bases lining up with TRBD1. Germline CDR1 and CDR2: MDHEN and SYDVKM. After removal of 8 bases from V and 0 bases from J, the junction contained 10 bases not matched to a gene. The length of the CDR3 is 16 residues. The CDR3 loop is CASPSRDRDVNTEAFF. Written as DNA, the CDR3 is TGTGCCAGCCCATCCAGGGACAGGGACGTGAACACTGAAGCTTTCTTT.

This clone showed up just once. This sequence joins TRBV4-3 and TRBJ2-1; a possible D gene is TRBD1 (6 bases). The germline V gene encodes CDR1 LGHNA and CDR2 YSLEER. Trimming removed 1 base at V and 6 bases at J, with 22 bases between. The CDR3 loop spans 18 amino acids. The CDR3 here is CASSQGGLAFGQFNEQFF. In DNA form, the CDR3 reads TGCGCCAGCAGCCAAGGGGGGTTAGCCTTTGGACAGTTCAATGAGCAGTTCTTC.

This clone was detected once. The CDR3 DNA is TGTGCCAGCAGTTTATATGGGAGTTTCAATCAGCCCCAGCATTTT. This encodes CASSLYGSFNQPQHF. This sequence joins TRBV28 and TRBJ1-5; D ambiguous. The CDR3 is made up of 15 amino acids. Deletions cut 1 base from V and 3 bases from J, with 10 bases between. Germline V lookup: CDR1 MDHEN, CDR2 SYDVKM.

The chain combines TRBV9 with TRBJ2-2; TRBD1 matches at 10 bases. Unmatched junction bases numbered 9, after V lost 4 bases and J lost 3 bases. The CDR3 runs 17 residues. Per germline, CDR1 SGDLS and CDR2 YYNGEE. The chain's CDR3 is CASSPPRGTGDTGELFF. The CDR3 DNA sequence: TGTGCCAGCAGCCCGCCCCGAGGGACAGGGGACACCGGGGAGCTGTTTTTT.

This chain uses TRBV9 with TRBJ1-4, with D perhaps matching TRBD1 (5 bases). Between the trimmed V and J ends, which lost 4 bases and 11 bases, there was a span of 15 bases. The length of the CDR3 is 13 residues. Looked up from germline, CDR1 is SGDLS and CDR2 is YYNGEE. CDR3 DNA: TGTGCCAGCAGCTCCCAGGGATTATCGAAACTGTTTTTT. This gives the protein CASSSQGLSKLFF.

The rearrangement uses TRBV19 and TRBJ2-3, with 11 bases fitting TRBD2. With 1 base clipped from V and 4 bases from J, the junction kept 1 base outside the gene matches. This CDR3 spans 15 amino acids. Germline CDR1 and CDR2: LNHDA and SQIVND (reference sequence). CDR3 protein: CASSIVSGGADTQYF. In DNA, the CDR3 is TGTGCCAGTAGTATAGTTAGCGGGGGGGCAGATACGCAGTATTTT. Combining the CDR3 with reference TRBV19 and TRBJ2-3 gives the whole variable domain DGGITQSPKYLFRKEGQNVTLSCEQNLNHDAMYWYRQDPGQGLRLIYYSQIVNDFQKGDIAEGYSVSREKKESFPLTVTSAQKNPTAFYLCASSIVSGGADTQYFGPGTRLTVL.

CDR3 sequence: CASSPLADNEQFF. In DNA form, the CDR3 reads TGTGCCAGCAGCCCCCTGGCGGACAATGAGCAGTTCTTC. The chain links TRBV5-4 to TRBJ2-1; unclear D gene. The CDR3 sequence is 13 residues long. V was shortened by 4 bases and J by 5 bases, with 10 bases between the two germline ends. Germline V gene lookup returns CDR1 SGHNT and CDR2 YYREEE (reference sequence).

V and J are TRBV3-1 (or the pseudogene TRBV3-2) and TRBJ1-3, with a possible D match to TRBD1 (5 bases). CDR1 and CDR2 from the germline V gene are LGHDT and YNNKEL (reference sequence). There are 18 residues in the CDR3. Trimming left V 0 bases short and J 0 bases short, with 15 bases between. The CDR3 spells CASSQEAQWGDSGNTIYF. The CDR3 coding sequence is TGTGCCAGCAGCCAAGAGGCTCAGTGGGGGGACTCTGGAAACACCATATATTTT.

The chain couples TRBV6-6 to TRBJ2-7; the D gene is possibly TRBD1 (6 bases). V lost 5 bases and J 0 bases, leaving 20 bases between the germline ends. CDR1 MNHNY and CDR2 SVGAGI come from the germline V gene (reference sequence). This CDR3 spans 17 amino acids. CDR3 coding DNA: TGTGCCAGCAGTCCACACCGGACAGAGCTTGGCTCCTACGAGCAGTACTTC. Amino acid sequence: CASSPHRTELGSYEQYF.

J is TRBJ1-1 and V is TRBV20-1, with 8 bases fitting TRBD1. With 4 bases clipped from V and 7 bases from J, the junction kept 2 bases outside the gene matches. This CDR3 is built from 11 residues. CDR1 is DFQATT and CDR2 is SNEGSKA in the germline V gene (reference sequence). Here the CDR3 reads CSAKDRVEAFF. The CDR3 DNA reads as TGCAGTGCTAAGGACAGGGTTGAAGCTTTCTTT.